One and the same sample provided the 8 T cell receptor beta chains below, sequenced in a study of neurological immune-mediated disorders. Each CDR3 protein is one row after TCRdb ran MiXCR on the 5' RACE reads. The table lists over 50,000 distinct CDR3 sequences, around 5.1% of them singletons, with about 5.3% in the top ten. The material sequenced was PBMCs. All receptors come from a human donor with multiple sclerosis. The donor label of this sample is uncertain.

The chain is built from TRBV7-9 and TRBJ2-7; D might be TRBD1 (6 bases). In germline, CDR1 is SEHNR, CDR2 FQNEAQ (reference sequence). The V and J ends lost 5 bases and 4 bases respectively, with 18 bases between them. The length of the CDR3 is 15 residues. CDR3 amino acids: CASSRPDGTPYEQYF. CDR3 sequence (DNA): TGTGCCAGCAGCCGGCCGGACGGGACACCTTACGAGCAGTACTTC.

This clonotype was detected ten times or more. J is TRBJ1-2 and V is TRBV7-6; D call uncertain. V was cut by 4 bases and J by 8 bases, with 5 bases left in between. The germline V gene has CDR1 SGHVS and CDR2 FNYEAQ. This CDR3 is 10 amino acids long. For the CDR3, the DNA is TGTGCCAGCAGCTCGGCGGGCTACACCTTC. Amino acids: CASSSAGYTF. Based on the CDR3 plus reference TRBV7-6 and TRBJ1-2, the full variable domain is GAGVSQSPRYKVTKRGQDVALRCDPISGHVSLYWYRQALGQGPEFLTYFNYEAQQDKSGLPNDRFSAERPEGSISTLTIQRTEQRDSAMYRCASSSAGYTFGSGTRLTVV.

This clonotype was seen many times. The chain links TRBV7-9 to TRBJ1-2; D is perhaps TRBD1 (5 bases). The V gene's germline CDR1 is SEHNR and CDR2 FQNEAQ (reference sequence). The CDR3 runs 13 residues. V was pared by 3 bases and J by 2 bases, with 7 bases between. CDR3 sequence (DNA): TGTGCCAGCAGCTTGAGGGGAAACTATGGCTACACCTTC. Amino acid sequence: CASSLRGNYGYTF.

This clonotype was observed at least ten times. This sequence joins TRBV7-3 and TRBJ2-2; unclear D gene. The CDR3 has 13 residues. Per the germline V gene, CDR1 is SGHTA and CDR2 is FQGTGA. The V gene lost 3 bases and the J gene lost 5 bases, with 7 bases spanning the gap. CDR3: CASSLQLTGELFF. The CDR3 DNA reads TGTGCCAGCAGCTTGCAGTTAACCGGGGAGCTGTTTTTT.

The table lists this clonotype with many counts. This chain connects TRBV7-9 to TRBJ1-1, with D perhaps TRBD1 (5 bases). Trimming removed 1 base from V and 8 bases from J, with 17 bases in between. The CDR3 spans 15 residues. Germline lookup yields CDR1 SEHNR and CDR2 FQNEAQ (reference sequence). The DNA for the CDR3 is TGTGCCAGCAGCTTAGGATGGCAGGGCCAGCTCGAAGCTTTCTTT. Translated: CASSLGWQGQLEAFF.

The rearrangement joins TRBV5-1 to TRBJ1-2; 9 nucleotides line up with TRBD1. The germline gives CDR1 SGHRS, CDR2 YFSETQ. Trimming cost V 4 bases and J 7 bases; bases outside gene matches: 8. The length of the CDR3 is 14 residues. CDR3 in amino acids: CASSHGTGNVGYTF. CDR3 nucleotides: TGCGCCAGCAGCCACGGGACAGGGAATGTTGGCTACACCTTC.

The chain's CDR3 is CASSFSGDYGYTF. The CDR3 DNA sequence: TGTGCCAGCAGCTTCTCAGGGGACTATGGCTACACCTTC. V usage is TRBV11-2 and J usage is TRBJ1-2, with TRBD1 as a possible D gene (6 bases). Trimming cost V 3 bases and J 3 bases, with 8 bases left between them. The germline CDR1 and CDR2 sequences are SGHAT and FQNNGV. This CDR3 contains 13 residues.

This clonotype occurred many times. The chain is built from TRBV21-1 and TRBJ2-6. TRBV21-1 is described as a pseudogene. This CDR3 is built from 16 residues. The CDR3 coding sequence is TGTGCCAGCAGCAAATATGGGAGCTCTGGGGCCAACGTCCTGACTTTC. Encoded protein: CASSKYGSSGANVLTF.